The 11 T cell receptor beta chains below come from one sample, sequenced in a study of monozygotic twins with inflammatory bowel disease. After re-calling the 5' RACE reads, TCRdb lists one entry per CDR3 protein, DNA absent. Recorded for this sample: approximately 150,000 distinct CDR3 sequences. The sequenced sample was blood. These receptors came from a human donor with ulcerative colitis or Crohn's disease, or a healthy co-twin of an affected twin (not recorded which).

V and J are TRBV29-1 and TRBJ2-1; TCRdb gives TRBD2 as the D gene, but with no DNA this cannot be confirmed. Germline V gene sequence: CDR1 SQVTM, CDR2 ANQGSEA. The CDR3 is made up of 16 amino acids. The CDR3 protein is CSVEDPGESPYNEQFF.

This chain links TRBV5-5 with TRBJ1-1. The germline gives CDR1 SGHKS, CDR2 YYEKEE (reference sequence). The CDR3 runs to 14 residues. CDR3 region: CASSFYTMNTEAFF.

The chain combines TRBV5-1 with TRBJ1-6. From germline, CDR1 is SGHRS and CDR2 YFSETQ. The CDR3 runs 14 residues. The CDR3 sequence: CASSLAGQNSPLHF.

V usage is TRBV7-6 and J usage is TRBJ1-1. The CDR3 extends over 13 amino acids. The germline V gene has CDR1 SGHVS and CDR2 FNYEAQ. The CDR3 here is CASSYRENTEAFF.

The CDR3 loop reads CASRPRYGTSGDNEQFF. J is TRBJ2-1 and V is TRBV4-3; as DNA is missing, the TRBD2 call by TCRdb cannot be tested. Germline CDR1 is LGHNA and CDR2 is YSLEER. There are 17 residues in the CDR3.

The chain combines TRBV7-2 with TRBJ2-1; as DNA is missing, the TRBD2 call by TCRdb cannot be tested. The CDR3 covers 16 residues. Germline values: CDR1 SGHTA, CDR2 FQGNSA. The CDR3 here is CASSWTSGRGFNEQFF.

The gene calls are TRBV7-2 and TRBJ1-6; lacking DNA, the TRBD1 call made by TCRdb goes unchecked. Germline lookup yields CDR1 SGHTA and CDR2 FQGNSA. This CDR3 contains 17 residues. CDR3 protein: CASSLGTGSSVNSPLHF.

This chain joins TRBV20-1 and TRBJ1-1. Germline V gene sequence: CDR1 DFQATT, CDR2 SNEGSKA (reference sequence). The CDR3 is 15 residues long. This chain's CDR3 is CSALPIMTANTEAFF.

The J gene is TRBJ2-1, the V gene TRBV5-5; the D gene TCRdb calls, TRBD2, cannot be checked with no DNA. CDR1 and CDR2 (germline): SGHKS, YYEKEE (reference sequence). The CDR3 runs to 13 residues. CDR3 sequence reads: CASSPHQGGLQFF.

The rearrangement uses TRBV2 and TRBJ1-4. Germline V gene lookup returns CDR1 SNHLY and CDR2 FYNNEI. There are 14 residues in the CDR3. The chain's CDR3 is CASLLAGQREKLFF.

This CDR3 is CASSRGGGHPSYEQYF. The chain combines TRBV10-2 with TRBJ2-7; TCRdb's D call of TRBD1 is untestable without DNA. The CDR3 is made up of 16 amino acids. The germline V gene encodes CDR1 WSHSY and CDR2 SAAADI.